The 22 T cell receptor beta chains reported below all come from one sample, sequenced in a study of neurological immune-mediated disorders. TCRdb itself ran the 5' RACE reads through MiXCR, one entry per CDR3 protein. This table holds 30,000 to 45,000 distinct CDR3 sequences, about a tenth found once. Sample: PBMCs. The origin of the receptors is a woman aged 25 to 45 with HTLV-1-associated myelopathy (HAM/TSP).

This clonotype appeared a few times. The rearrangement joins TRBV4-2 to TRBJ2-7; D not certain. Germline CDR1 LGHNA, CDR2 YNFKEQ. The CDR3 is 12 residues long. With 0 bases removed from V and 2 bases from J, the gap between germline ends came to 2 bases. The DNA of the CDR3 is TGTGCCAGCAGCCAAGAACCCTACGAGCAGTACTTC. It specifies CASSQEPYEQYF.

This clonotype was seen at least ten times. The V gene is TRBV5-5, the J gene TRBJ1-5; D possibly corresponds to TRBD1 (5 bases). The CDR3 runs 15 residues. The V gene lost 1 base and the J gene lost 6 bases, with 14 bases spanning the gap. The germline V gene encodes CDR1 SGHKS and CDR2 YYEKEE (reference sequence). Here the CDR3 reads CASSLRQGEGQPQHF. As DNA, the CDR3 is TGTGCCAGCAGCTTGAGGCAGGGTGAGGGTCAGCCCCAGCATTTT.

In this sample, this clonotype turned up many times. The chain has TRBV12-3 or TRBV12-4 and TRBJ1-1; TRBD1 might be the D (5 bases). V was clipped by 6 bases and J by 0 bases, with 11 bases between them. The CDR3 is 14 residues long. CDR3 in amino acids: CASRAGHLNTEAFF. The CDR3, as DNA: TGTGCCAGCAGAGCAGGACACTTGAACACTGAAGCTTTCTTT.

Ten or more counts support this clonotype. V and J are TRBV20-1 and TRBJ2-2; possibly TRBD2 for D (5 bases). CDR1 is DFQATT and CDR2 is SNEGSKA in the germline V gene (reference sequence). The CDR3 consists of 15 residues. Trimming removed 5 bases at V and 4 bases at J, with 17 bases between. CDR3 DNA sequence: TGCAGTGCTTCCCGGACGCCCCGGGGCACCGGGGAGCTGTTTTTT. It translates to CSASRTPRGTGELFF.

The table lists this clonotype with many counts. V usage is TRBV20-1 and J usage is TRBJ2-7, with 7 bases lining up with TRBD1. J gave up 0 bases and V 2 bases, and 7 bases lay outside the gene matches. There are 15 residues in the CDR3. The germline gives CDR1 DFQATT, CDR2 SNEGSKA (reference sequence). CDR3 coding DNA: TGCAGTGCTAGACGAGGGGGCGGGTTCTCCTACGAGCAGTACTTC. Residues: CSARRGGGFSYEQYF.

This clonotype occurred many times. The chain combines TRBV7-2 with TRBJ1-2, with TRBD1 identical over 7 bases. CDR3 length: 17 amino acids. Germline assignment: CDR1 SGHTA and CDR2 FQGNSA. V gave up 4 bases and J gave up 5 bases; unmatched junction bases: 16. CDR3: CASSSSRGGGWNYGYTF. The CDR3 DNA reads TGTGCCAGCAGCTCCTCGCGGGGAGGGGGCTGGAATTATGGCTACACCTTC.

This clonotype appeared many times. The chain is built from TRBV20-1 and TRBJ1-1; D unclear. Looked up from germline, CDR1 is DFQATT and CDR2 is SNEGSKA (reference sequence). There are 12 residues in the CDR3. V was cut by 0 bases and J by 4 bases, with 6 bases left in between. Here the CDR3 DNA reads TGCAGTGCTAGAGATGGGGTCACTGAAGCTTTCTTT. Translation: CSARDGVTEAFF.

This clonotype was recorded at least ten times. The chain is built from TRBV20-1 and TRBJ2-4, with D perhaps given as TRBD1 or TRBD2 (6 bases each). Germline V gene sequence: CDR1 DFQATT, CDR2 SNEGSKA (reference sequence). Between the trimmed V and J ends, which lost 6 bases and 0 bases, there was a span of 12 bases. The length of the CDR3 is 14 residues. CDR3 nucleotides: TGCAGTGCCGCCGGGGGCATAGCCAAAAACATTCAGTACTTC. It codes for CSAAGGIAKNIQYF.

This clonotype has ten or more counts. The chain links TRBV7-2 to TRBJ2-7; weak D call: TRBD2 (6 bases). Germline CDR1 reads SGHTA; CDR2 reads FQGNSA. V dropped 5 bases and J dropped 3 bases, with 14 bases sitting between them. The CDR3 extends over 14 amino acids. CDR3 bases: TGTGCCAGCAGCGCGTCGGGACTCCACTACGAGCAGTACTTC. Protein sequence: CASSASGLHYEQYF.

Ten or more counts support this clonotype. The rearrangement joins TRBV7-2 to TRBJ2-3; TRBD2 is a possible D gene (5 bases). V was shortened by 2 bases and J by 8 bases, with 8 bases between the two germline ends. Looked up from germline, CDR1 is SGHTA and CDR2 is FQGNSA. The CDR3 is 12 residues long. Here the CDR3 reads CASSLWAGTQYF. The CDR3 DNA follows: TGTGCCAGCAGCTTATGGGCGGGTACGCAGTATTTT.

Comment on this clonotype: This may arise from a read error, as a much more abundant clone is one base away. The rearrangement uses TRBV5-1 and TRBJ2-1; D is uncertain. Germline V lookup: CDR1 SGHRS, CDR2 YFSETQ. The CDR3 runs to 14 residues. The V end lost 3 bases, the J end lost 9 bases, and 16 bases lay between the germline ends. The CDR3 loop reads CASSSLQKTAEQFF. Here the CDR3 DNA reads TGCGCCAGCAGCTCATTACAGAAGACGGCTGAGCAGTTCTTC.

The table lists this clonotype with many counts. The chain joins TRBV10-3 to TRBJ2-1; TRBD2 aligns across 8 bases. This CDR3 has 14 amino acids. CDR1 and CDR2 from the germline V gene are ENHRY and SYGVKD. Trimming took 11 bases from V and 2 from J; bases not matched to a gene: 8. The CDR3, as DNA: TGTGCCGTCACTGGCGGGGGGCCCTACAATGAGCAGTTCTTC. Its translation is CAVTGGGPYNEQFF.

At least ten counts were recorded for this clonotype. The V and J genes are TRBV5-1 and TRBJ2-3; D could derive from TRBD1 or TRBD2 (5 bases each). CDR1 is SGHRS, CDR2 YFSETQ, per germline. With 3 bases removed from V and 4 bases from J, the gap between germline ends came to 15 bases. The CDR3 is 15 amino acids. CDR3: CASSWGTDWSDTQYF. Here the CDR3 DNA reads TGCGCCAGCAGCTGGGGGACCGATTGGTCAGATACGCAGTATTTT.

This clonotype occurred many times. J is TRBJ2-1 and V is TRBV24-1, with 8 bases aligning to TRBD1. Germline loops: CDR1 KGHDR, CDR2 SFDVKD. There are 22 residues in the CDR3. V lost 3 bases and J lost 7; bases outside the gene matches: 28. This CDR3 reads CATSDLPGGTGVSPSDANEQFF. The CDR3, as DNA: TGTGCCACCAGTGATCTCCCTGGCGGGACAGGAGTTTCACCGTCTGATGCGAATGAGCAGTTCTTC.

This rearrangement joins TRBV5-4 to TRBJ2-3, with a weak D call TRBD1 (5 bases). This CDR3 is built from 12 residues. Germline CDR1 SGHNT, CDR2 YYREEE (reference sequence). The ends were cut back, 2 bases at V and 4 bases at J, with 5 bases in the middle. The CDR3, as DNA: TGTGCCAGCAGCTTAGGGGCAGATACGCAGTATTTT. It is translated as CASSLGADTQYF.

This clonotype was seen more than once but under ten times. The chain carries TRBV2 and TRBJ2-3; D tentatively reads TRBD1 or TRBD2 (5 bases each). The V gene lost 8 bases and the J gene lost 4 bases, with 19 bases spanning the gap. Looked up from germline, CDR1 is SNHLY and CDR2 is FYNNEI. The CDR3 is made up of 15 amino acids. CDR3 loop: CASSRAEVVSDTQYF. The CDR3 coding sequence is TGTGCCAGCTCCAGGGCGGAGGTAGTTTCAGATACGCAGTATTTT. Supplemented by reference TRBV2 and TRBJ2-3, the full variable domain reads EPEVTQTPSHQVTQMGQEVILRCVPISNHLYFYWYRQILGQKVEFLVSFYNNEISEKSEIFDDQFSVERPDGSNFTLKIRSTKLEDSAMYFCASSRAEVVSDTQYFGPGTRLTVL.

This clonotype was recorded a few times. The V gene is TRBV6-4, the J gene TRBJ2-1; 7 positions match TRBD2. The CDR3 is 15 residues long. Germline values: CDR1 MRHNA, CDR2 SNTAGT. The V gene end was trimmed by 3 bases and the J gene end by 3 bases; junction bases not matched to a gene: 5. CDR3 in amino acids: CASSDGGGFYNEQFF. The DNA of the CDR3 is TGTGCCAGCAGTGATGGGGGGGGATTCTACAATGAGCAGTTCTTC.

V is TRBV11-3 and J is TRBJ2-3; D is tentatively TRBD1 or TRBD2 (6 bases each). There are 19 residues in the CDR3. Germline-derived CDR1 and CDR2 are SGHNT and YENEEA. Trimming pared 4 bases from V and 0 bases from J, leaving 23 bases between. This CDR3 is CASSSVNSVKGGSTDTQYF. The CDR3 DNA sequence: TGTGCCAGCAGCTCTGTTAATTCGGTCAAGGGGGGAAGCACAGATACGCAGTATTTT.

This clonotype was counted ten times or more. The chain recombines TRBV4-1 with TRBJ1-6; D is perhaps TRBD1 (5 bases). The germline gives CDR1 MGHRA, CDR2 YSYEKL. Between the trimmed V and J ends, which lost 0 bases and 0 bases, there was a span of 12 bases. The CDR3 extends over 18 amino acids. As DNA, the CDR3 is TGCGCCAGCAGCCAAGAATGGAATGGGGGCTCCTATAATTCACCCCTCCACTTT. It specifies CASSQEWNGGSYNSPLHF.

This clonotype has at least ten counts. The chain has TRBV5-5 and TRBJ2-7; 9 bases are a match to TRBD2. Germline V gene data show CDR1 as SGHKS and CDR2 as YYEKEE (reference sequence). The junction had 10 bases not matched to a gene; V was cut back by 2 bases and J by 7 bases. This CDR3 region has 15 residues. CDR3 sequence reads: CASSFVAGDSGEQYF. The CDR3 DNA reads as TGTGCCAGCAGCTTCGTAGCGGGGGATTCGGGGGAGCAGTACTTC. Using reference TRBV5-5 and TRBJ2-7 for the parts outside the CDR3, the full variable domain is DAGVTQSPTHLIKTRGQQVTLRCSPISGHKSVSWYQQVLGQGPQFIFQYYEKEERGRGNFPDRFSARQFPNYSSELNVNALLLGDSALYLCASSFVAGDSGEQYFGPGTRLTVT.

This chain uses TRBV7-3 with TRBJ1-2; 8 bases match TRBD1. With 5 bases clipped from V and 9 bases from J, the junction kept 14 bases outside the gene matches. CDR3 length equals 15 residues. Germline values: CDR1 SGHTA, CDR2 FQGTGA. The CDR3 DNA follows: TGTGCCAGCAGCCTAGTCCCGGGGACAGGACGAAGCTACACCTTC. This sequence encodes CASSLVPGTGRSYTF.

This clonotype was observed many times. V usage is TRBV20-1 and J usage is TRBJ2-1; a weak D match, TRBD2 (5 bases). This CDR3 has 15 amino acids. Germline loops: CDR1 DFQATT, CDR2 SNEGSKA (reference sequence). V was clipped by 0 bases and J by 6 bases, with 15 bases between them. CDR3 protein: CSARDRGIPSNEQFF. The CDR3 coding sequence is TGCAGTGCTAGAGATCGAGGGATCCCTTCCAATGAGCAGTTCTTC.